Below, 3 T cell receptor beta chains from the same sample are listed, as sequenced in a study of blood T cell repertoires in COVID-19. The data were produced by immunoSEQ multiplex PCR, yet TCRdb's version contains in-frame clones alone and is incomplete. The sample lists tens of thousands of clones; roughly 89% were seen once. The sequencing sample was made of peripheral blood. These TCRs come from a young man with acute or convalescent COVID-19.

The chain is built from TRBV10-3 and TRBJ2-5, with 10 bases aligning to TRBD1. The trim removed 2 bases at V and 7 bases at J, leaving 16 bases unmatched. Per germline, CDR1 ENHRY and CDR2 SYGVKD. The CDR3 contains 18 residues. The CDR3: CAISEGTGVGEHSGTQYF. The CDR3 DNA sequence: TGTGCCATCAGTGAGGGGACAGGGGTGGGGGAGCATTCCGGGACCCAGTACTTC.

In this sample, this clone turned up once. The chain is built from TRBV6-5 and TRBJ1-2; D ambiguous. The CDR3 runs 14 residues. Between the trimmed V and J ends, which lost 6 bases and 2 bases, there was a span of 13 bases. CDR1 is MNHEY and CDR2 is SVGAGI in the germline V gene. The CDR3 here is CASSRDSLNYGYTF. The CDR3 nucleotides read TGTGCCAGCAGCCGGGATTCCTTAAACTATGGCTACACCTTC.

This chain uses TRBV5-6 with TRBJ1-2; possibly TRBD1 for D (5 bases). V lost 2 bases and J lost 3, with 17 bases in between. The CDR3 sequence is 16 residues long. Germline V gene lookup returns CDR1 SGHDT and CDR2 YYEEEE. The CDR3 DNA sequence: TGTGCCAGCAGCTTAGGGGAAGACCAGGGATACTATGGCTACACCTTC. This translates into CASSLGEDQGYYGYTF.